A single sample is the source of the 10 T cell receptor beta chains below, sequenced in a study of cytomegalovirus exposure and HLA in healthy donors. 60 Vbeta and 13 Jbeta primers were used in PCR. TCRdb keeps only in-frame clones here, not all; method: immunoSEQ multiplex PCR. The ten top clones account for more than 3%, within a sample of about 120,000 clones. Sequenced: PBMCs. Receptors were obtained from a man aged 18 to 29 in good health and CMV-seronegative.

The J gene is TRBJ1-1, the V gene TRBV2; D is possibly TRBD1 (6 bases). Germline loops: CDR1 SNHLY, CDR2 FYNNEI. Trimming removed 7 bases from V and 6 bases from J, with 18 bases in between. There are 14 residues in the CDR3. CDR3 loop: CASNQLQGVAEAFF. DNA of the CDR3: TGTGCCAGCAATCAACTACAGGGTGTGGCTGAAGCTTTCTTT.

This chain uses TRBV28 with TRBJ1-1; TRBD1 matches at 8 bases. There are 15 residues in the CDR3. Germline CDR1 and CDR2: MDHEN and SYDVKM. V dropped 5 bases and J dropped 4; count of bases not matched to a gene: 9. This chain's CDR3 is CASSLQGAGSTEAFF. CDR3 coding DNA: TGTGCCAGCAGTCTGCAGGGGGCTGGTAGCACTGAAGCTTTCTTT. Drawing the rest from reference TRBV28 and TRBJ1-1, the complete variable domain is DVKVTQSSRYLVKRTGEKVFLECVQDMDHENMFWYRQDPGLGLRLIYFSYDVKMKEKGDIPEGYSVSREKKERFSLILESASTNQTSMYLCASSLQGAGSTEAFFGQGTRLTVV.

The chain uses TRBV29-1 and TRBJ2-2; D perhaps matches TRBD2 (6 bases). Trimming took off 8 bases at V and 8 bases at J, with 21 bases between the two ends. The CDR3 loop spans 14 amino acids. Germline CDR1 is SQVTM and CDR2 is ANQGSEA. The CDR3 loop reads CSSRRLGVGGELFF. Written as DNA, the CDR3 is TGCAGCTCCCGCAGACTAGGTGTGGGGGGGGAGCTGTTTTTT.

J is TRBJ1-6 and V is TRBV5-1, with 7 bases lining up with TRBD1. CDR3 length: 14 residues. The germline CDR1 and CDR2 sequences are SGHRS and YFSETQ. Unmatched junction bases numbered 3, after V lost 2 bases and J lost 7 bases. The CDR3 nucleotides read TGCGCCAGCAGCTTAAAACAGGGGAATTCACCCCTCCACTTT. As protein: CASSLKQGNSPLHF.

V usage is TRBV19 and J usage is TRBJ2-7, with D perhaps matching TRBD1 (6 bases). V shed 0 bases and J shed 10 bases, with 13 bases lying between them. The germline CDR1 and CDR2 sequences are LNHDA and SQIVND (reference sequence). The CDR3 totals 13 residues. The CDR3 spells CASSIDLGGGQYF. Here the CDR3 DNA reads TGTGCCAGTAGTATAGATCTTGGGGGCGGCCAGTACTTC.

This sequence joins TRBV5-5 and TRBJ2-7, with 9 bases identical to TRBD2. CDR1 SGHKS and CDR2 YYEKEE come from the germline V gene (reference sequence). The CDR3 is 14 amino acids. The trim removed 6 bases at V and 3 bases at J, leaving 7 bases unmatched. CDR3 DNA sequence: TGTGCCAGCACCCTGACTAGCGGAAACTACGAGCAGTACTTC. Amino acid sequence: CASTLTSGNYEQYF.

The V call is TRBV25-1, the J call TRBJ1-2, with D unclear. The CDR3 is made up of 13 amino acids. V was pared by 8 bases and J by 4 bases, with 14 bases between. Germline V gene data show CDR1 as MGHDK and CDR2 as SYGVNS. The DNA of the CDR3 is TGTGCCAGCTCCCCTACGGGTAGCTATGGCTACACCTTC. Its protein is CASSPTGSYGYTF.

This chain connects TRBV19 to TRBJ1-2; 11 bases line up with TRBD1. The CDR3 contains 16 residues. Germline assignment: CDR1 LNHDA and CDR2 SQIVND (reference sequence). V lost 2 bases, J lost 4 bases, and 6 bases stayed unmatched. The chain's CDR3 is CASSIPPGQGVYGYTF. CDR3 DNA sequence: TGTGCCAGTAGTATACCTCCGGGACAGGGGGTCTATGGCTACACCTTC.

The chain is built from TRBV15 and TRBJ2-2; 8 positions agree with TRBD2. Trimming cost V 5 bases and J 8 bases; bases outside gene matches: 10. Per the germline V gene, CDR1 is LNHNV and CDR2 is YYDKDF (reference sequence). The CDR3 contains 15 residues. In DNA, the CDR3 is TGTGCCACCAGCTTATCGGGGGGGCCGGGAGGGGAGCTGTTTTTT. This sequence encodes CATSLSGGPGGELFF.

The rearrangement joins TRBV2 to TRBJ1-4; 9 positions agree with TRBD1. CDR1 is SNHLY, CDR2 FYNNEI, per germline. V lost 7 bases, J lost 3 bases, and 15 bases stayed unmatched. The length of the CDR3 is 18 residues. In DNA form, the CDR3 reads TGTGCCAGCATGTTCCGACAGGGGGTCTTAGGGGCTAATGAAAAACTGTTTTTT. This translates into CASMFRQGVLGANEKLFF.